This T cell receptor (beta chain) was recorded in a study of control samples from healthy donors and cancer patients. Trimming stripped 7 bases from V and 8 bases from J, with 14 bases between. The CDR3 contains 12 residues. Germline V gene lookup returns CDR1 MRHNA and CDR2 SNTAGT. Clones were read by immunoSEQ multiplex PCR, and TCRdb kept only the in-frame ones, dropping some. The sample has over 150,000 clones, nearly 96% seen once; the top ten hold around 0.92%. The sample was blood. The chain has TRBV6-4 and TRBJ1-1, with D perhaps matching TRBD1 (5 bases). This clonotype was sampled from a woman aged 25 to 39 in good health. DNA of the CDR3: TGTGCCAGCAACCACGGGGGGGGAGAAGCTTTCTTT. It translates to CASNHGGGEAFF.